A single sample is the source of the 9 T cell receptor beta chains below, sequenced in a study of control samples from healthy donors and cancer patients. This table comes from immunoSEQ multiplex PCR, and its TCRdb copy is limited to in-frame clones, with some not included. The table lists 150,000 to 200,000 clones, 80% to 95% of them singletons. The sequenced material came from blood. Receptors were obtained from a woman in her twenties or thirties in good health.

The V and J genes are TRBV27 and TRBJ1-1; 7 nucleotides match TRBD1. V gave up 3 bases and J gave up 7 bases; unmatched junction bases: 8. The CDR3 is made up of 14 amino acids. CDR1 MNHEY and CDR2 SMNVEV come from the germline V gene (reference sequence). Here the CDR3 DNA reads TGTGCCAGCAGTTTCCGACAGGGTCTGGGTGAAGCTTTCTTT. This gives the protein CASSFRQGLGEAFF.

V usage is TRBV6-2 or TRBV6-3 and J usage is TRBJ1-4; 8 bases map to TRBD1. Trimming at V came to 5 bases and at J to 8 bases, leaving 7 bases not matched to a gene. The CDR3 runs to 14 residues. The germline CDR1 and CDR2 sequences are MNHEY and SVGEGT. CDR3 in DNA: TGTGCCAGCAGTCTCGGGACAGGCCCCGAAAAACTGTTTTTT. Protein sequence: CASSLGTGPEKLFF.

The chain combines TRBV18 with TRBJ1-3; unclear D gene. This CDR3 contains 13 residues. The V gene's germline CDR1 is KGHSH and CDR2 LQKENI. With 5 bases removed from V and 0 bases from J, the gap between germline ends came to 5 bases. The CDR3 bases are TGTGCCAGCTCAGGAGCCTCTGGAAACACCATATATTTT. As protein: CASSGASGNTIYF.

The V call is TRBV27, the J call TRBJ2-3, with 10 positions matching TRBD2. The germline V gene has CDR1 MNHEY and CDR2 SMNVEV (reference sequence). CDR3 length equals 18 residues. The junction had 11 bases not matched to a gene; V was cut back by 2 bases and J by 3 bases. CDR3 coding DNA: TGTGCCAGCAGTTTAGCGCCCGAGCGGGAGGGCCTGACAGATACGCAGTATTTT. The encoded protein is CASSLAPEREGLTDTQYF.

This clone has just one count. The J gene is TRBJ2-7, the V gene TRBV7-8; 10 nucleotides agree with TRBD2. Trimming took 5 bases from V and 5 from J; bases not matched to a gene: 6. This CDR3 has 14 amino acids. The germline gives CDR1 SGHVS, CDR2 FQNEAQ. The CDR3 sequence is CASSVSGTSDEQYF. DNA for the CDR3: TGTGCCAGCAGCGTGTCCGGGACTAGCGACGAGCAGTACTTC.

The rearrangement joins TRBV25-1 to TRBJ2-1; tentatively, D is TRBD2 (6 bases). Per the germline V gene, CDR1 is MGHDK and CDR2 is SYGVNS. V gave up 5 bases and J gave up 15 bases, with 26 bases separating them. This CDR3 region has 15 residues. CDR3 sequence reads: CASSIPTTSSSSPFF. DNA for the CDR3: TGTGCCAGCAGTATCCCTACCACTAGCTCAAGTAGTCCGTTCTTC.

This chain links TRBV24-1 with TRBJ2-3, with 14 bases identical to TRBD2. The trim removed 4 bases at V and 2 bases at J, leaving 4 bases unmatched. CDR1 is KGHDR and CDR2 is SFDVKD in the germline V gene. CDR3 size: 17 residues. The CDR3 loop reads CATSERTSGRLTDTQYF. CDR3 nucleotide sequence: TGTGCCACCAGTGAGCGGACTAGCGGGAGGCTCACAGATACGCAGTATTTT.

The chain couples TRBV28 to TRBJ1-1, with D perhaps TRBD1 (5 bases). Looked up from germline, CDR1 is MDHEN and CDR2 is SYDVKM. V was trimmed by 3 bases and J by 1 base, leaving 6 bases between them. CDR3 length equals 13 residues. CDR3 in DNA: TGTGCCAGCAGTTTGGGGGAGAACACTGAAGCTTTCTTT. Translating gives CASSLGENTEAFF. Full variable domain (outside the CDR3, taken from reference TRBV28 and TRBJ1-1): DVKVTQSSRYLVKRTGEKVFLECVQDMDHENMFWYRQDPGLGLRLIYFSYDVKMKEKGDIPEGYSVSREKKERFSLILESASTNQTSMYLCASSLGENTEAFFGQGTRLTVV.

The rearrangement uses TRBV28 and TRBJ1-5; D call uncertain. Trimming removed 3 bases at V and 9 bases at J, with 15 bases between. Germline V gene data show CDR1 as MDHEN and CDR2 as SYDVKM. This CDR3 contains 14 residues. CDR3 sequence: CASSFPARLGPQHF. CDR3 coding DNA: TGTGCCAGCAGTTTTCCCGCCCGTCTGGGGCCCCAGCATTTT.